This is a list of T cell receptor beta chains from one sample in a study of blood T cell repertoires in COVID-19. TCRdb's table, derived via immunoSEQ multiplex PCR, lists solely in-frame clones and lacks some. Here the sample spans 200,000 to 250,000 clones, less than 85% being singletons. Sequencing was performed on PBMCs or T cells enriched from blood (not recorded which). Source of these receptors: a man in his forties who had recovered from COVID-19. The CDR3 runs from the conserved cysteine through the conserved F or W. D genes are given only for firm matches. Some rows mark clone size as missing; the rest say once, few, many or name a class of expanded clone.

V	size	D	J	CDR3	DNA
TRBV30	NA	NA	TRBJ2-7	CAWNRLGSSYEQYF	TGTGCCTGGAATCGACTAGGGAGCTCCTACGAGCAGTACTTC
TRBV30	NA	NA	TRBJ2-3	CAWSVARRSTDTQYF	TGTGCCTGGAGTGTAGCGCGGCGAAGCACAGATACGCAGTATTTT
TRBV7-7	NA	TRBD1	TRBJ2-5	CASSLGVRGSGETQYF	TGTGCTAGCAGCTTAGGGGTCAGGGGGTCAGGAGAGACCCAGTACTTC
TRBV4-1	NA	NA	TRBJ2-7	CASSPEGISYEQYF	TGCGCCAGCAGCCCGGAGGGCATTTCCTACGAGCAGTACTTC
TRBV29-1	NA	TRBD2	TRBJ2-1	CSVRLAGSYNEQFF	TGCAGCGTAAGACTAGCGGGCTCCTACAATGAGCAGTTCTTC
TRBV14	NA	NA	TRBJ2-7	CASSPRVYGSRVEQYF	TGTGCCAGCAGCCCCCGAGTTTATGGGTCCCGGGTCGAGCAGTACTTC
TRBV30	NA	NA	TRBJ2-1	CAWSVLGGASYNEQFF	TGTGCCTGGAGTGTACTTGGGGGGGCTTCCTACAATGAGCAGTTCTTC
TRBV5-4	NA	TRBD2	TRBJ2-3	CASSFPGRASADTQYF	TGTGCCAGCAGCTTCCCCGGGAGGGCCTCTGCAGATACGCAGTATTTT
TRBV7-6	NA	NA	TRBJ2-1	CASSLLASSYNEQFF	TGTGCCAGCAGCTTACTAGCGAGCTCCTACAATGAGCAGTTCTTC
TRBV7-9	NA	NA	TRBJ1-1	CASSSALQAFF	TGTGCCAGCAGCTCAGCACTTCAAGCTTTCTTT
TRBV28	NA	TRBD1	TRBJ1-2	CASSVTGGEVGGYTF	TGTGCCAGCAGCGTAACAGGGGGCGAGGTTGGAGGCTACACCTTC
TRBV10-3	NA	TRBD1	TRBJ2-7	CAISGQGPEQYF	TGTGCCATCAGCGGACAGGGCCCAGAGCAGTACTTC
TRBV7-6	few	NA	TRBJ2-2	CASSVTSQGGTGELFF	TGTGCCAGCAGCGTCACGAGTCAGGGCGGAACCGGGGAGCTGTTTTTT
TRBV4-1	NA	NA	TRBJ2-7	CASSPSDAQRVYEQYF	TGCGCCAGCAGCCCCTCTGATGCGCAGCGAGTCTACGAGCAGTACTTC
TRBV5-1	NA	NA	TRBJ2-7	CASSPNRGQSYEQYF	TGCGCCAGCAGCCCAAACCGTGGACAGTCCTACGAGCAGTACTTC
TRBV10-2	NA	NA	TRBJ1-4	CASSESSRGKLFF	TGCGCCAGCAGTGAGTCGTCGAGAGGAAAACTGTTTTTT
TRBV5-5	NA	NA	TRBJ1-3	CASSLVQPKYSGNTIYF	TGTGCCAGCAGCTTGGTACAGCCCAAATACTCTGGAAACACCATATATTTT
TRBV3-1/TRBV3-2	NA	TRBD2	TRBJ2-1	CASSPRTSGVYNEQFF	TGTGCCAGCAGCCCACGGACTAGCGGGGTATACAATGAGCAGTTCTTC
TRBV3-1/TRBV3-2	NA	TRBD1	TRBJ1-6	CASSPHGQGSGSPLHF	TGTGCCAGCAGCCCCCATGGACAGGGATCGGGTTCACCCCTCCACTTT
TRBV18	NA	TRBD1	TRBJ1-4	CASSPPGTDNEKLFF	TGTGCCAGCTCACCACCCGGGACAGACAATGAAAAACTGTTTTTT
TRBV5-1	once	TRBD1	TRBJ1-4	CASSTGTGAEKLFF	TGCGCCAGCAGCACCGGGACAGGGGCTGAAAAACTGTTTTTT
TRBV27	NA	NA	TRBJ2-7	CASSYGQGSYEQYF	TGTGCCAGCAGTTATGGGCAGGGGTCCTACGAGCAGTACTTC
TRBV12-3/TRBV12-4	few	NA	TRBJ1-3	CASGLGGNTIYF	TGTGCCAGCGGGTTGGGCGGAAACACCATATATTTT
TRBV3-1/TRBV3-2	NA	TRBD2	TRBJ2-3	CASSQDFPSGRTTDTQYF	TGTGCCAGCAGCCAAGATTTTCCTAGCGGGAGGACCACAGATACGCAGTATTTT
TRBV27	NA	NA	TRBJ1-6	CASSFREYNSPLHF	TGTGCCAGCAGTTTCCGGGAATATAATTCACCCCTCCACTTT
TRBV13	NA	TRBD2	TRBJ2-3	CASSSETSGLSIYTQYF	TGTGCCAGCAGCTCGGAGACTAGCGGGCTCTCGATATATACGCAGTATTTT